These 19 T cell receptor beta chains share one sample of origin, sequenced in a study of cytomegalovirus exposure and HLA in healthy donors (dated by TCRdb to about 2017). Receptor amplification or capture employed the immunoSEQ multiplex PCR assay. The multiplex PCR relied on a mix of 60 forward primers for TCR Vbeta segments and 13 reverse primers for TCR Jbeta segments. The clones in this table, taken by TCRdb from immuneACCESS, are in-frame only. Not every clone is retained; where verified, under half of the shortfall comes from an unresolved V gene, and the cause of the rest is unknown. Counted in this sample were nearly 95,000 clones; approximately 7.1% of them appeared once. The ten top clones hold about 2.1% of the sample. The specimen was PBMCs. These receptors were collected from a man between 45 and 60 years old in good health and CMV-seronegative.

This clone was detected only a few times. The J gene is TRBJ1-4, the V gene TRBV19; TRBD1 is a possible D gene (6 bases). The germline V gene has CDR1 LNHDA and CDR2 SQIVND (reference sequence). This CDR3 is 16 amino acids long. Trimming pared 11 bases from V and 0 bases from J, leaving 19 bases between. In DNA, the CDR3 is TGTGCCGCGGCGCCGAGCAGGGGATCAACTAATGAAAAACTGTTTTTT. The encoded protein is CAAAPSRGSTNEKLFF.

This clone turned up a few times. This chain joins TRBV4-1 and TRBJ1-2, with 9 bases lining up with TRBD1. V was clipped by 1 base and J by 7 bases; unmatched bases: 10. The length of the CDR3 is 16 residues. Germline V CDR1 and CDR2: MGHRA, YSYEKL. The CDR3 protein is CASSQALQGAQPGYTF. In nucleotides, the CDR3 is TGCGCCAGCAGCCAAGCTTTACAGGGGGCGCAACCTGGCTACACCTTC.

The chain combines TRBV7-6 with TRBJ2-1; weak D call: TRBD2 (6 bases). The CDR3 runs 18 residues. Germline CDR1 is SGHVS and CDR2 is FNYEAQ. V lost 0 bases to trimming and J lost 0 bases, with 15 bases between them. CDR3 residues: CASSLAISAGSSYNEQFF. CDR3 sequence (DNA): TGTGCCAGCAGCTTAGCCATTTCTGCGGGGAGCTCCTACAATGAGCAGTTCTTC.

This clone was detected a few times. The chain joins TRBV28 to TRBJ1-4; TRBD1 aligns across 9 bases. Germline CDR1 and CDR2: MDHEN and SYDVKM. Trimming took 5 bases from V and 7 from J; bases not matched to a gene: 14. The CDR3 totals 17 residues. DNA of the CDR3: TGTGCCAGCAGTACAACGGGACAGGGATCTAGGGGTGAAAAACTGTTTTTT. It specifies CASSTTGQGSRGEKLFF.

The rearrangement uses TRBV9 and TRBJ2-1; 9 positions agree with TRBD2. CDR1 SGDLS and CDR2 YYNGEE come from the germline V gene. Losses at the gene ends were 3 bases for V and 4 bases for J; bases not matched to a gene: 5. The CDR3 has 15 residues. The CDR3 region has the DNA TGTGCCAGCAGCGATGGGACTAGCAGATACAATGAGCAGTTCTTC. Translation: CASSDGTSRYNEQFF.

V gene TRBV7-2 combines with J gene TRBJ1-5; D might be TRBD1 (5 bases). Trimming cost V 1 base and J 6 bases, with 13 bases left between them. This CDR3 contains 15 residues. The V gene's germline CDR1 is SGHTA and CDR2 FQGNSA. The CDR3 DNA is TGTGCCAGCAGCTTAGTAAGGGGACTGAGTCAGCCCCAGCATTTT. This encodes CASSLVRGLSQPQHF.

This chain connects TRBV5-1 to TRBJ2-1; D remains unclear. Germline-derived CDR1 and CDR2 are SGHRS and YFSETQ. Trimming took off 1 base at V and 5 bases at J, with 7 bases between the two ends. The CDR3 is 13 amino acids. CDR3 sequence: CASSLYQDNEQFF. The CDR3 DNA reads TGCGCCAGCAGCTTGTATCAGGACAATGAGCAGTTCTTC.

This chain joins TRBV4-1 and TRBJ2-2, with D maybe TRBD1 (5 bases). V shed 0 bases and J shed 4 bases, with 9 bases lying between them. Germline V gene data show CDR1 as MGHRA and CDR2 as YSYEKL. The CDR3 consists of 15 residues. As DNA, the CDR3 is TGCGCCAGCAGCCAAGAAGGGGCAGGCACCGGGGAGCTGTTTTTT. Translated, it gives CASSQEGAGTGELFF.

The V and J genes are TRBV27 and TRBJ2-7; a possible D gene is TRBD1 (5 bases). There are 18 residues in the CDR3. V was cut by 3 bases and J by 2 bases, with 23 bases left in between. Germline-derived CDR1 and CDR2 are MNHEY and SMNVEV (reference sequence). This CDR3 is CASSFKRTGPTSPYEQYF. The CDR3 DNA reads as TGTGCCAGCAGTTTCAAGCGCACAGGCCCAACGAGTCCCTACGAGCAGTACTTC.

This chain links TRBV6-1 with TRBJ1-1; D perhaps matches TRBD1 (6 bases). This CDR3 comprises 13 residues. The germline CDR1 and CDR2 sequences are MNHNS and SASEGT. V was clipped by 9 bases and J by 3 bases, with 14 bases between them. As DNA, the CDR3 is TGTGCCAGTAGGGACACAGTGGACACTGAAGCTTTCTTT. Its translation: CASRDTVDTEAFF.

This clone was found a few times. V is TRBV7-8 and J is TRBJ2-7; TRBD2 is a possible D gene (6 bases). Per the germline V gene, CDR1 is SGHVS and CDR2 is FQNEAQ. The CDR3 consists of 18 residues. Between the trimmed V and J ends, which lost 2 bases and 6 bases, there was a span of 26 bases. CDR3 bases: TGTGCCAGCAGCTTAAGGACGGCACCGCGGGGTTATAGCGGCGAGCAGTACTTC. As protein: CASSLRTAPRGYSGEQYF.

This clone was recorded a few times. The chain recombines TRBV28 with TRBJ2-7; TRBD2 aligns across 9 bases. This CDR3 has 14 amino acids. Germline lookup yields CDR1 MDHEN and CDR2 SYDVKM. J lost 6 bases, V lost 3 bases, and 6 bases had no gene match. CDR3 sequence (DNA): TGTGCCAGCAGTTTTGGGCTAGCGGGACTCGAGCAGTACTTC. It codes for CASSFGLAGLEQYF.

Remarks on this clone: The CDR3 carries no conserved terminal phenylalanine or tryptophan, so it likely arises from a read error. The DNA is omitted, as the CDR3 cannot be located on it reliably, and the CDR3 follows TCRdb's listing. The CDR3 here is CASSYSGGGLLS. The chain joins TRBV6-6 to TRBJ2-7; the table's D call, TRBD2, was not checked against the DNA. Per the germline V gene, CDR1 is MNHNY and CDR2 is SVGAGI (reference sequence). The CDR3 region is 12 residues in length, termini included.

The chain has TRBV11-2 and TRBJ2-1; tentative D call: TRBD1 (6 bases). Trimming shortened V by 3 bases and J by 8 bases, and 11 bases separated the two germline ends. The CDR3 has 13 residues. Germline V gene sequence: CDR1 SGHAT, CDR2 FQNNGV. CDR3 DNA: TGTGCCAGCAGCTTCCAACAGGGATATGAGCAGTTCTTC. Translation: CASSFQQGYEQFF.

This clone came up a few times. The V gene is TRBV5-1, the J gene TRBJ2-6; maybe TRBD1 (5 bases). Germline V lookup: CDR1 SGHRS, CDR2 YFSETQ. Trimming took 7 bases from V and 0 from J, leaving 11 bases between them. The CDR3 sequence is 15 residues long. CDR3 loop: CASGEGASGANVLTF. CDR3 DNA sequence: TGCGCCAGCGGCGAAGGGGCCTCTGGGGCCAACGTCCTGACTTTC.

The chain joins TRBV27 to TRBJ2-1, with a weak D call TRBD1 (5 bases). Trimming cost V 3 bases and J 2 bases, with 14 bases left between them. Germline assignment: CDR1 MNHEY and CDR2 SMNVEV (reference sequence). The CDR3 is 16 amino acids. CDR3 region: CASSFWGRQPYNEQFF. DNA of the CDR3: TGTGCCAGCAGTTTCTGGGGCAGGCAACCCTACAATGAGCAGTTCTTC.

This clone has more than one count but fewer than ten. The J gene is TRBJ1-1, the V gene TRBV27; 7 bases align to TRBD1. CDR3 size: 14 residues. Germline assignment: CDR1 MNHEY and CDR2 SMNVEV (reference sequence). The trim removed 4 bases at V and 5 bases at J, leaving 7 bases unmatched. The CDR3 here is CASSYAGGNTEAFF. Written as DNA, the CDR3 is TGTGCCAGCAGTTATGCAGGGGGGAATACTGAAGCTTTCTTT.

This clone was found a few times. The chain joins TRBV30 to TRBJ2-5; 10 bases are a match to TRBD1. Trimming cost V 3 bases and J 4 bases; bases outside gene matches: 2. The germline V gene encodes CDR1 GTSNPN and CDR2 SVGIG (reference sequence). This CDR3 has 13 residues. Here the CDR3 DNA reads TGTGCCTGGAGGGGGACAGGGGTAGAGACCCAGTACTTC. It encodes CAWRGTGVETQYF.

The DNA for the CDR3 is TGTGCCAGCAGCGCCAGTTTATCCTACGAGCAGTACTTC. Residues: CASSASLSYEQYF. V usage is TRBV9 and J usage is TRBJ2-7; D is undetermined. This CDR3 region has 13 residues. Deletions cut 3 bases from V and 1 base from J, with 8 bases between. Germline V CDR1 and CDR2: SGDLS, YYNGEE.